Listed here are 10 T cell receptor beta chains from one sample, sequenced in a study of blood T cell repertoires in COVID-19. Here immunoSEQ multiplex PCR was the method, and the copy in TCRdb shows in-frame clones only, minus some. The sample lists some 90,000 clones, 89% occurring once. The material sequenced was peripheral blood. These receptors all stem from a woman older than 75 with active COVID-19.

The sample holds a few counts of this clone. The chain employs TRBV28 and TRBJ1-2; D is ambiguous. The V gene lost 8 bases and the J gene lost 2 bases, with 6 bases spanning the gap. Germline loops: CDR1 MDHEN, CDR2 SYDVKM. The CDR3 totals 11 residues. CDR3 in amino acids: CASGSNYGYTF. The CDR3 DNA reads as TGTGCCAGCGGTAGCAACTATGGCTACACCTTC.

The V and J genes are TRBV6-2 or TRBV6-3 and TRBJ2-1; 9 nucleotides agree with TRBD1. Losses at the gene ends were 5 bases for V and 0 bases for J; bases not matched to a gene: 2. Germline V lookup: CDR1 MNHEY, CDR2 SVGEGT. The CDR3 is made up of 15 amino acids. CDR3 DNA: TGTGCCAGCAGTGGACAGGGGAGCTCCTACAATGAGCAGTTCTTC. It specifies CASSGQGSSYNEQFF.

The CDR3 sequence is CASAFFPDYEQYF. As DNA, the CDR3 is TGTGCCAGCGCTTTCTTCCCAGACTACGAGCAGTACTTC. This chain links TRBV27 with TRBJ2-7; D remains ambiguous. The V end lost 8 bases, the J end lost 3 bases, and 14 bases lay between the germline ends. This CDR3 contains 13 residues. Germline assignment: CDR1 MNHEY and CDR2 SMNVEV (reference sequence).

This chain uses TRBV1 with TRBJ2-3; no check of the table's D call, TRBD2, against the DNA was made. TRBV1 is tagged as a pseudogene. CDR3 length equals 13 residues. The CDR3 nucleotides are TGCACCAGCTTCGGGAGTATCGCAGATACGCAGTATTTT. Amino acids: CTSFGSIADTQYF.

The J gene is TRBJ2-1, the V gene TRBV3-1 (or the pseudogene TRBV3-2); 7 bases fit TRBD2. This CDR3 is 14 amino acids long. V lost 6 bases and J lost 6; bases outside the gene matches: 8. The germline V gene encodes CDR1 LGHDT and CDR2 YNNKEL (reference sequence). The CDR3 reads CASSYGGFGNEQFF. CDR3 in DNA: TGTGCCAGCAGTTACGGGGGGTTCGGCAATGAGCAGTTCTTC.

This chain links TRBV9 with TRBJ2-2, with TRBD2 matching 7 bases. With 4 bases clipped from V and 3 bases from J, the junction kept 15 bases outside the gene matches. Germline CDR1 reads SGDLS; CDR2 reads YYNGEE. The CDR3 runs to 18 residues. The CDR3 DNA sequence: TGTGCCAGCAGCCCCCCGGTCGCGGGAGTCGTGGACACCGGGGAGCTGTTTTTT. Its translation: CASSPPVAGVVDTGELFF.

The chain has TRBV29-1 and TRBJ2-7; 9 positions agree with TRBD1. Germline loops: CDR1 SQVTM, CDR2 ANQGSEA. This CDR3 comprises 12 residues. After removal of 4 bases from V and 4 bases from J, the junction contained 2 bases not matched to a gene. CDR3 nucleotides: TGCAGCGTTGCCGGACAGGGGTACGAGCAGTACTTC. Protein product: CSVAGQGYEQYF.

The chain combines TRBV18 with TRBJ2-1, with D maybe TRBD1 (6 bases). Trimming removed 0 bases from V and 5 bases from J, with 14 bases in between. CDR1 and CDR2 from the germline V gene are KGHSH and LQKENI. The CDR3 is 16 amino acids. This CDR3 reads CASSPPNRVHDNEQFF. The DNA of the CDR3 is TGTGCCAGCTCACCACCCAACAGGGTACACGACAATGAGCAGTTCTTC.

The chain joins TRBV18 to TRBJ1-2; the D is unclear. CDR1 and CDR2 (germline): KGHSH, LQKENI. This CDR3 has 15 amino acids. Trimming shortened V by 6 bases and J by 5 bases, and 19 bases separated the two germline ends. As DNA, the CDR3 is TGTGCCAGCTCTTACTCCGGAACGGAGGGTTATGGCTACACCTTC. It translates to CASSYSGTEGYGYTF.

The sample holds a few counts of this clone. This chain uses TRBV3-1 (or the pseudogene TRBV3-2) with TRBJ1-3; unclear D gene. This CDR3 contains 16 residues. Trimming took off 1 base at V and 3 bases at J, with 13 bases between the two ends. Germline assignment: CDR1 LGHDT and CDR2 YNNKEL (reference sequence). This CDR3 is CASSQGGGVSGNTIYF. The CDR3 DNA reads TGTGCCAGCAGCCAAGGCGGCGGCGTAAGTGGAAACACCATATATTTT.